Described below is a single TCR beta chain sequence and its context. Antigen: not known. These data belong to a study of CD8 T cells in Susac syndrome. Notes on the study in general: The study admitted that it had a relatively small number of individuals in its TCR sequencing and HLA analysis.

Random hexamers were used to reverse transcribe the RNA input (about 0.5 to 1 ug). TCRdb re-analysed the immunoSEQ multiplex PCR reads in MiXCR, keeping a single row per CDR3 protein. Of around 280,000 distinct CDR3 sequences listed, more than 75% are singletons. V was pared by 3 bases and J by 7 bases, with 15 bases between. This CDR3 contains 14 residues. The V gene's germline CDR1 is MNHEY and CDR2 SMNVEV (reference sequence). Material: CD8+ T cells from PBMCs. The genes are TRBV27 and TRBJ1-1; D is unclear. The receptor comes from a human donor with multiple sclerosis. Written as DNA, the CDR3 is TGTGCCAGCAGTTTGTTTAAACGAAGTCGTGAAGCTTTCTTT. Its translation: CASSLFKRSREAFF.